These T cell receptor beta chains were read from a single sample in a study of T cell responses to AZD1222 COVID-19 vaccine. Profiled with immunoSEQ multiplex PCR; TCRdb holds only in-frame clones, not every one. The data show under 200,000 clones, more than 70% seen once. The sample consisted of peripheral blood, taken on day 0 of AZD1222 vaccination. The receptors shown here come from an adult in good health. Both conserved end residues are part of each CDR3. The order of the fields is J gene, V gene, D gene, clone size, CDR3 protein, CDR3 DNA. The D gene is left open where the match is weak. Only part of the rows carry a size: once, few, many, or a class if the clone is expanded.

>TRBJ1-1|TRBV7-9|NA|NA
CASSRNRVGDTEAFF
TGTGCCAGCAGCCGTAACAGGGTCGGCGACACTGAAGCTTTCTTT
>TRBJ2-4|TRBV19|TRBD1|NA
CASSIRTGGGNIQYF
TGTGCCAGTAGTATTAGGACAGGGGGCGGAAACATTCAGTACTTC
>TRBJ1-5|TRBV3-1/TRBV3-2|NA|few
CASSQGRQLEGPQHF
TGTGCCAGCAGCCAAGGGAGACAGCTGGAGGGGCCCCAGCATTTT
>TRBJ2-3|TRBV7-9|TRBD1|NA
CASSLGQGGQYF
TGTGCCAGCAGTCTAGGACAGGGCGGACAGTATTTT
>TRBJ2-7|TRBV5-8|NA|NA
CASNLRDSYEQYF
TGTGCCAGCAATCTCCGGGACTCCTACGAGCAGTACTTC
>TRBJ2-5|TRBV2|TRBD1|NA
CASSGDPGQGGQTQYF
TGTGCCAGCAGTGGGGATCCGGGACAGGGGGGACAGACCCAGTACTTC
>TRBJ2-3|TRBV13|TRBD2|NA
CASSQGLAGDTDTQYF
TGTGCCAGCAGCCAAGGACTAGCGGGGGACACAGATACGCAGTATTTT
>TRBJ2-3|TRBV7-9|TRBD1|NA
CASTRDRGGTDTQYF
TGTGCCAGCACCCGGGACAGGGGTGGGACAGATACGCAGTATTTT
>TRBJ1-5|TRBV4-2|TRBD1|NA
CASSQERGQGQPQHF
TGTGCCAGCAGCCAAGAAAGGGGACAGGGGCAGCCCCAGCATTTT
>TRBJ1-5|TRBV9|NA|once
CASSVGSGSNQPQHF
TGTGCCAGCAGCGTAGGGTCTGGTAGCAATCAGCCCCAGCATTTT
>TRBJ1-5|TRBV12-3/TRBV12-4|NA|NA
CASSGNSNQPQHF
TGTGCCAGCAGCGGAAATAGCAATCAGCCCCAGCATTTT
>TRBJ1-1|TRBV2|NA|NA
CASSRQASVGAFF
TGTGCCAGCTCAAGACAGGCGAGCGTCGGGGCTTTCTTT
>TRBJ2-1|TRBV5-6|NA|NA
CASSLGDPTYNEQFF
TGTGCCAGCAGCTTGGGGGACCCAACCTACAATGAGCAGTTCTTC
>TRBJ2-2|TRBV18|NA|NA
CASSPTRGTGELFF
TGTGCCAGCTCGCCCACAAGGGGGACCGGGGAGCTGTTTTTT
>TRBJ1-6|TRBV28|TRBD1|NA
CASNRGSYNSPLHF
TGTGCCAGCAACAGGGGGTCCTATAATTCACCCCTCCACTTT
>TRBJ1-1|TRBV6-5|NA|NA
CASSYGVEGNTEAFF
TGTGCCAGCAGTTACGGGGTGGAGGGGAACACTGAAGCTTTCTTT
>TRBJ2-6|TRBV7-2|NA|NA
CASSLVEGPLGVLTF
TGTGCCAGCAGCTTAGTGGAGGGCCCATTGGGCGTCCTGACTTTC
>TRBJ2-1|TRBV6-9|TRBD2|NA
CASSHPRDYSYNEQFF
TGTGCCAGCAGCCATCCCAGGGACTACTCCTACAATGAGCAGTTCTTC
>TRBJ2-3|TRBV5-1|TRBD2|NA
CASSLGLLAGGITDTQYF
TGCGCCAGCAGCTTGGGACTGCTAGCGGGGGGGATCACAGATACGCAGTATTTT
>TRBJ1-5|TRBV6-6|NA|NA
CASSYFTGSNQPQHF
TGTGCCAGCAGTTACTTTACCGGGTCCAATCAGCCCCAGCATTTT
>TRBJ2-6|TRBV9|TRBD2|NA
CASSGQLAGGHSGANVLTF
TGTGCCAGCAGTGGACAACTAGCGGGGGGGCACTCTGGGGCCAACGTCCTGACTTTC
>TRBJ1-2|TRBV12-3/TRBV12-4|NA|NA
CASSLSRGGYTF
TGTGCCAGCAGTTTATCGCGAGGAGGCTACACCTTC
>TRBJ2-7|TRBV27|NA|NA
CASSPAGTTYEQYF
TGTGCCAGCAGTCCCGCGGGAACCACCTACGAGCAGTACTTC
>TRBJ2-7|TRBV28|NA|NA
CASRPGQTYEQYF
TGTGCCAGCAGACCCGGACAGACCTACGAGCAGTACTTC
>TRBJ2-3|TRBV10-3|NA|NA
CAISESTDTQYF
TGTGCCATCAGTGAAAGCACAGATACGCAGTATTTT
>TRBJ1-1|TRBV30|NA|few
CAWRTNTVNTEAFF
TGTGCCTGGAGAACTAACACGGTGAACACTGAAGCTTTCTTT
>TRBJ1-5|TRBV19|NA|NA
CASSTRSSNQPQHF
TGTGCCAGTAGTACACGGAGTAGCAATCAGCCCCAGCATTTT
>TRBJ1-2|TRBV5-4|TRBD1|NA
CASTFRGQGGGYTF
TGTGCCAGCACCTTTAGGGGACAGGGGGGTGGCTACACCTTC
>TRBJ1-5|TRBV6-1|NA|few
CASSEAFDQPQHF
TGTGCCAGCAGTGAGGCATTTGATCAGCCCCAGCATTTT
>TRBJ2-1|TRBV7-2|TRBD1|NA
CASSLTGGPYNEQFF
TGTGCCAGCAGCCTGACAGGGGGCCCCTACAATGAGCAGTTCTTC
>TRBJ2-6|TRBV6-2/TRBV6-3|NA|few
CASSSGNSGANVLTF
TGTGCCAGCAGTTCAGGGAACTCTGGGGCCAACGTCCTGACTTTC
>TRBJ2-1|TRBV3-1/TRBV3-2|TRBD2|few
CASSQGWRGGCSYNEQFF
TGTGCCAGCAGCCAAGGGTGGCGGGGGGGATGCTCCTACAATGAGCAGTTCTTC
>TRBJ1-1|TRBV15|TRBD1|NA
CATSRDRGQTEAFF
TGTGCCACCAGCAGAGACAGGGGGCAAACTGAAGCTTTCTTT
>TRBJ2-5|TRBV12-3/TRBV12-4|NA|NA
CASSFGSGETQYF
TGTGCCAGCAGTTTCGGGAGCGGGGAGACCCAGTACTTC
>TRBJ1-2|TRBV27|NA|NA
CASSFLSSGGRNYGYTF
TGTGCCAGCAGTTTTTTGAGTAGTGGGGGGCGCAACTATGGCTACACCTTC
>TRBJ1-2|TRBV9|TRBD1|NA
CASSRDRDPYYGYTF
TGTGCCAGCAGCCGGGACAGGGACCCATACTATGGCTACACCTTC
>TRBJ2-5|TRBV5-4|NA|NA
CASSLPSRGETQYF
TGTGCCAGCAGCCTCCCCTCTAGGGGAGAGACCCAGTACTTC
>TRBJ1-2|TRBV18|NA|NA
CASSPRDSNYGYTF
TGTGCCAGCTCACCTAGGGACTCCAACTATGGCTACACCTTC
>TRBJ2-1|TRBV7-3|NA|NA
CASSLGQANYNEQFF
TGTGCCAGCAGCTTAGGTCAGGCAAACTACAATGAGCAGTTCTTC
>TRBJ1-4|TRBV28|NA|NA
CASRTTRGASLEKLFF
TGTGCCAGCAGGACGACCAGGGGAGCGAGTCTCGAAAAACTGTTTTTT
>TRBJ1-2|TRBV4-2|NA|NA
CASSQGQGVGYGYTF
TGTGCCAGCAGCCAAGGGCAGGGAGTTGGCTATGGCTACACCTTC
>TRBJ2-3|TRBV24-1|TRBD1|NA
CATSDSGQGADTQYF
TGTGCCACCAGTGACTCGGGACAGGGGGCAGATACGCAGTATTTT
>TRBJ1-2|TRBV28|TRBD1|NA
CASSSGTAGTYGYTF
TGTGCCAGCAGCAGCGGGACAGCTGGGACCTATGGCTACACCTTC
>TRBJ1-5|TRBV6-5|NA|NA
CASSPNTGDQPQHF
TGTGCCAGCAGTCCAAACACTGGGGATCAGCCCCAGCATTTT
>TRBJ1-1|TRBV28|NA|NA
CASSPSTGVSTEAFF
TGTGCCAGCAGTCCGTCCACGGGGGTTAGCACTGAAGCTTTCTTT